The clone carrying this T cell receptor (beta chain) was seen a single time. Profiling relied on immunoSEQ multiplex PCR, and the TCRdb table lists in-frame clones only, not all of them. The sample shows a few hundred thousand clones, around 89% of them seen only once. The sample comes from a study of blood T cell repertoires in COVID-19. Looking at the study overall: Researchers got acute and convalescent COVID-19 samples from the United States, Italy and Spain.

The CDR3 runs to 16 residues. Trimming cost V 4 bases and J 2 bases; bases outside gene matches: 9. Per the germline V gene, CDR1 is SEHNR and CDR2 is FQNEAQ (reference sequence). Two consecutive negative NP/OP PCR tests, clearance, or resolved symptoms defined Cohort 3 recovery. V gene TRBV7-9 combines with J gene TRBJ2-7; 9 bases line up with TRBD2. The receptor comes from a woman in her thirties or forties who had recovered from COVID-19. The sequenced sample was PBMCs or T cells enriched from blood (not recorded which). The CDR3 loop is CASSSPQAGGPYEQYF. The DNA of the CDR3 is TGTGCCAGCAGCTCCCCCCAGGCGGGAGGGCCCTACGAGCAGTACTTC. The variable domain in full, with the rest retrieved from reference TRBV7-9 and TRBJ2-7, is DTGVSQNPRHKITKRGQNVTFRCDPISEHNRLYWYRQTLGQGPEFLTYFQNEAQLEKSRLLSDRFSAERPKGSFSTLEIQRTEQGDSAMYLCASSSPQAGGPYEQYFGPGTRLTVT.